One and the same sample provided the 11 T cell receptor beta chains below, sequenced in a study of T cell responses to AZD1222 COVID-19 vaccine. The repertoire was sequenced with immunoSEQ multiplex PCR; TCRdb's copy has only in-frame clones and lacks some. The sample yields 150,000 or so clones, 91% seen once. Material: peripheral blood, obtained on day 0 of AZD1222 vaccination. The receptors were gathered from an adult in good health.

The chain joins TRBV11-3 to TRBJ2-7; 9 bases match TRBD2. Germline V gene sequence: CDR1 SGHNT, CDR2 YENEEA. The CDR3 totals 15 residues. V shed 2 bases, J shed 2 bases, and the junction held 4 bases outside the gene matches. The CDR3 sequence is CASSLPSGNAYEQYF. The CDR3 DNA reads TGTGCCAGCAGCTTACCTAGCGGGAACGCCTACGAGCAGTACTTC.

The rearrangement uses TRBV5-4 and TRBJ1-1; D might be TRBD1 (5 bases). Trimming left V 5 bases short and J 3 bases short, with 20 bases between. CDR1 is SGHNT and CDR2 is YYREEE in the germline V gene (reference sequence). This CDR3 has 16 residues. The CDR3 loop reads CASRAVRVRGDTEAFF. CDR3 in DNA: TGTGCCAGCAGGGCTGTGCGGGTCCGGGGGGACACTGAAGCTTTCTTT. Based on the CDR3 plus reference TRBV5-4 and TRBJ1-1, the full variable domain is ETGVTQSPTHLIKTRGQQVTLRCSSQSGHNTVSWYQQALGQGPQFIFQYYREEENGRGNFPPRFSGLQFPNYSSELNVNALELDDSALYLCASRAVRVRGDTEAFFGQGTRLTVV.

The CDR3 DNA is TGCGCCAGCAGCTCGGACAGGGTGGACTACACCTTC. This encodes CASSSDRVDYTF. The chain recombines TRBV5-1 with TRBJ1-2; 8 nucleotides align to TRBD1. CDR1 and CDR2 from the germline V gene are SGHRS and YFSETQ. This CDR3 is built from 12 residues. V lost 3 bases to trimming and J lost 10 bases; unmatched junction nucleotides: 5.

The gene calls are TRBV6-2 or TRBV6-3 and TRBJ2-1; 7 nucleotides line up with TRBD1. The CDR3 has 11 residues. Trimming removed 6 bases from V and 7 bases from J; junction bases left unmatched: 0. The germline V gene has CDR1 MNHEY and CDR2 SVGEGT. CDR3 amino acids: CASSRGNEQFF. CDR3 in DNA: TGTGCCAGCAGCAGGGGGAATGAGCAGTTCTTC.

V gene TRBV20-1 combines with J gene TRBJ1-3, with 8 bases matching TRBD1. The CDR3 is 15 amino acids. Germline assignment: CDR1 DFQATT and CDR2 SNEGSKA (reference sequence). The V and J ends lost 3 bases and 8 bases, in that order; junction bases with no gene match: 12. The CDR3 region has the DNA TGCAGTGCTAGTGTCAGGGGGCGGTCGTCGGACACCATATATTTT. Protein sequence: CSASVRGRSSDTIYF.

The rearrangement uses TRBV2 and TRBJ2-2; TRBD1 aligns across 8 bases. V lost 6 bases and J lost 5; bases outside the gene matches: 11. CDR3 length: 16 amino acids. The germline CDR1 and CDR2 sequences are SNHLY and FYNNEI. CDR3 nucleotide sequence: TGTGCCAGCAGGGGGACAGGACCTTTGCGGACCGGGGAGCTGTTTTTT. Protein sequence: CASRGTGPLRTGELFF.

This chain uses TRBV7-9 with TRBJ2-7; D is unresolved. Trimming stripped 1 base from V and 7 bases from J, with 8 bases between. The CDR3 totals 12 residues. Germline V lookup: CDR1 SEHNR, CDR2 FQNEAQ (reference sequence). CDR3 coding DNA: TGTGCCAGCAGCTTAGGGCTGGGGGAGCAGTACTTC. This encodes CASSLGLGEQYF.

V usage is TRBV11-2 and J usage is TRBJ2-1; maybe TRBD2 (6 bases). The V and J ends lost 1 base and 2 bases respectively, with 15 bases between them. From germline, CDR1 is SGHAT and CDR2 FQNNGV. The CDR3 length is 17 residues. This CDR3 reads CASSLVPTERAYNEQFF. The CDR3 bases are TGTGCCAGCAGCTTAGTCCCAACAGAGCGGGCCTACAATGAGCAGTTCTTC.

The CDR3 region is CASSVATGEQYF. The CDR3 nucleotides read TGTGCCAGCAGCGTCGCAACCGGGGAGCAGTACTTC. The chain is built from TRBV11-1 and TRBJ2-7; D unclear. Germline CDR1 SGHAT, CDR2 FQDESV (reference sequence). CDR3 length: 12 amino acids. V lost 5 bases to trimming and J lost 7 bases, with 12 bases between them. The variable domain in full, completed from reference TRBV11-1 and TRBJ2-7, reads EAEVAQSPRYKITEKSQAVAFWCDPISGHATLYWYRQILGQGPELLVQFQDESVVDDSQLPKDRFSAERLKGVDSTLKIQPAELGDSAMYLCASSVATGEQYFGPGTRLTVT.

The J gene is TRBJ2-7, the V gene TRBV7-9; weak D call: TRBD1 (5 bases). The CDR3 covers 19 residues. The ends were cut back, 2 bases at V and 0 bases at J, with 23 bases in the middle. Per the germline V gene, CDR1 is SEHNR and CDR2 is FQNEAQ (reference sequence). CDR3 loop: CASSLPKITGGRNSYEQYF. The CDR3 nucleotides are TGTGCCAGCAGCTTACCCAAAATCACAGGCGGCAGAAACTCCTACGAGCAGTACTTC.

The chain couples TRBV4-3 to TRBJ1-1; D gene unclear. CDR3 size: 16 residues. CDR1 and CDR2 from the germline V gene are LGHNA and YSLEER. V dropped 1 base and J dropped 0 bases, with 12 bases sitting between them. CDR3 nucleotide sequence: TGCGCCAGCAGCCAAGGAGTGGGCAACCTGAACACTGAAGCTTTCTTT. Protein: CASSQGVGNLNTEAFF.